This T cell receptor beta chain was found in a study of early T cells in non-severe SARS-CoV-2 infection. Across the whole study: The authors sequenced bulk RNA from unsorted whole blood, leaving chains unpaired.

Researchers attached unique molecular identifiers to individual cDNA molecules. TCRdb analysed the 5' RACE reads with MiXCR anew, one entry per CDR3 protein. The sample yields fewer than 85,000 distinct CDR3 sequences, roughly 15% seen once. Only a few counts were recorded for this clonotype. Its antigen is not known. Points from the study as a whole: Anti-spike CD8 specificities were favored by VDJdb matching, whose results missed private and CD4 specificities.

Material: whole blood. This clonotype originated in an adult who was a healthcare worker with PCR-confirmed SARS-CoV-2 infection or an uninfected control (not recorded which).

CDR3 nucleotides: TGTGCCAGCAGCTCGAAGGGACAGACTAACTATGGCTACACCTTC. Amino acids: CASSSKGQTNYGYTF. This chain connects TRBV13 to TRBJ1-2; TRBD1 agrees at 7 bases. The trim removed 4 bases at V and 0 bases at J, leaving 5 bases unmatched. This CDR3 has 15 amino acids. Germline assignment: CDR1 PRHDT and CDR2 FYEKMQ (reference sequence).